This TCR beta chain originates from a study of CD8+CD57+ T cells in acquired aplastic anemia. Turning to the study itself: The sorted CD4+ and CD8+ cells yielded an average around 3.2 ug of DNA.

In patients chosen for sequencing, flow cytometry had shown CD8+CD57+ cell expansion. Patients were untreated when blood was sampled. Profiling that covered TCR beta VDJ and CDR3 relied on genomic DNA as its template. TCRdb redid the calling of the reads with MiXCR, one entry per CDR3 protein. The profile shows more than 150,000 distinct CDR3 sequences, almost 50% of them singletons. The CDR3 is 17 residues long. V gave up 1 base and J gave up 4 bases; unmatched junction bases: 10. Germline-derived CDR1 and CDR2 are SGHVT and SQSDAQ. Study-level results: Patients and controls shared some 29 CD8+ CDR3 sequences, which appeared highly expressed in patients and within their immunodominant clones.

About this clonotype: Its target is not known.

The chain has TRBV7-4 and TRBJ1-1; 9 bases align to TRBD1. Sequences were obtained from sorted CD4+, CD8+, or CD8+CD57+ T cells (not recorded which) from PBMCs. The receptor was derived from a human donor with aplastic anemia. The CDR3 bases are TGTGCCAGCAGCTTAGTTTGTCCCGGGACAGGGCTCACTGAAGCTTTCTTT. It encodes CASSLVCPGTGLTEAFF.